The TCR beta chain described here comes from a study of response to subunit inactivated influenza vaccine. TCRdb re-called the RT-PCR reads with MiXCR, one entry per CDR3 protein. The sample records 500,000 to 600,000 distinct CDR3 sequences, about 17% being singletons. This clonotype was seen at least ten times. No antigen is known for it. General study results and limits: Each seasonal influenza vaccination, the authors suggested, recruits few new T cells.

Germline V gene sequence: CDR1 SQVTM, CDR2 ANQGSEA. The ends were cut back, 6 bases at V and 9 bases at J, with 15 bases in the middle. This CDR3 is 12 amino acids long. This receptor was taken from a man in his fifties or sixties who received an inactivated influenza vaccine. The sample in question was CD4+ T cells sorted from PBMCs, obtained around 25 months after vaccination. This sequence joins TRBV29-1 and TRBJ2-1; tentative D call: TRBD2 (6 bases). CDR3 sequence: CSVGWTGGEQFF. The CDR3 bases are TGCAGCGTCGGTTGGACCGGGGGTGAGCAGTTCTTC.